These 4 T cell receptor beta chains were sequenced from one sample in a study of CD8+CD57+ T cells in acquired aplastic anemia. Those patients picked for sequencing had displayed CD8+CD57+ cell expansion on flow cytometry. CDR3 and TCR beta VDJ profiling relied on genomic DNA as the template. Each CDR3 protein gets one entry after TCRdb re-called the reads with MiXCR. The repertoire holds 150,000 to 200,000 distinct CDR3 sequences, with roughly 50% as singletons. Material: sorted CD4+, CD8+, or CD8+CD57+ T cells (not recorded which) from PBMCs. The receptors stem from a human donor with aplastic anemia.

This chain connects TRBV10-1 to TRBJ2-2; a possible D gene is TRBD1 (5 bases). Germline CDR1 is WNHNN and CDR2 is SYGVQD (reference sequence). Between the trimmed V and J ends, which lost 4 bases and 2 bases, there was a span of 8 bases. This CDR3 is 14 amino acids long. The CDR3 here is CASSGQYNTGELFF. The CDR3 nucleotides are TGCGCCAGCAGTGGACAGTATAACACCGGGGAGCTGTTTTTT.

The genes are TRBV24-1 and TRBJ1-2; tentatively, D is TRBD1 (5 bases). Per germline, CDR1 KGHDR and CDR2 SFDVKD. The ends were cut back, 7 bases at V and 7 bases at J, with 12 bases in the middle. The CDR3 runs to 12 residues. The chain's CDR3 is CATSSQGVGYTF. CDR3 DNA sequence: TGTGCCACCAGCTCGCAGGGAGTTGGCTACACCTTC.

The gene calls are TRBV15 and TRBJ2-7; D ambiguous. V lost 0 bases and J lost 6, with 12 bases in between. Per germline, CDR1 LNHNV and CDR2 YYDKDF (reference sequence). This CDR3 spans 14 amino acids. The CDR3 region is CATSRDPAPLEQYF. The CDR3 DNA sequence: TGTGCCACCAGCAGAGATCCGGCCCCCCTCGAGCAGTACTTC.

This clonotype appeared many times. This chain connects TRBV12-3 or TRBV12-4 to TRBJ1-1; D call uncertain. V was shortened by 1 base and J by 1 base, with 7 bases between the two germline ends. The CDR3 has 14 residues. The CDR3 DNA is TGTGCCAGCAGTTTAGGCAGTTCGAACACTGAAGCTTTCTTT. It translates to CASSLGSSNTEAFF.